A single sample is the source of the 27 T cell receptor beta chains below, sequenced in a study of CD8 T cells in ankylosing spondylitis. TCRdb reprocessed the 5' RACE reads with MiXCR, giving one entry per CDR3 protein. The sample holds around 210,000 distinct CDR3 sequences, under 8.5% seen once. The sequenced material came from blood, either unsorted or a sorted T cell fraction (not recorded which). These receptors were collected from a female donor with ankylosing spondylitis or in good health (not recorded which).

At least ten counts were recorded for this clonotype. The rearrangement joins TRBV6-2 or TRBV6-3 to TRBJ1-6, with TRBD1 matching over 8 bases. Trimming at V came to 6 bases and at J to 9 bases, leaving 10 bases not matched to a gene. Germline values: CDR1 MNHEY, CDR2 SVGEGT. The CDR3 runs to 15 residues. CDR3 DNA sequence: TGTGCCAGCAGCGGACAACGGGACAGGAGTTCACCCCTCCACTTT. This sequence encodes CASSGQRDRSSPLHF.

This clonotype was counted at least ten times. The V and J genes are TRBV20-1 and TRBJ2-1; either TRBD1 or TRBD2 may fit D (5 bases each). The CDR3 length is 16 residues. Germline values: CDR1 DFQATT, CDR2 SNEGSKA (reference sequence). The V end was cut by 2 bases, the J end by 0 bases, with 14 bases between. In DNA form, the CDR3 reads TGCAGTGCTAGACCGGGACGACCTTTCTCCTACAATGAGCAGTTCTTC. As protein: CSARPGRPFSYNEQFF.

This clonotype was counted ten times or more. V usage is TRBV9 and J usage is TRBJ1-2; D ambiguous. CDR3 length: 15 amino acids. The germline V and J ends were trimmed by 0 bases and 0 bases, with 9 bases remaining between them. Germline CDR1 and CDR2: SGDLS and YYNGEE. The CDR3 is CASSVGTSANYGYTF. The CDR3 DNA follows: TGTGCCAGCAGCGTAGGAACTTCAGCTAACTATGGCTACACCTTC.

This clonotype was counted many times. This rearrangement joins TRBV24-1 to TRBJ2-1; TRBD2 agrees at 8 bases. Germline lookup yields CDR1 KGHDR and CDR2 SFDVKD. This CDR3 is 16 amino acids long. Unmatched junction bases numbered 11, after V lost 4 bases and J lost 7 bases. The CDR3 here is CATSESGRAGGNEQFF. The CDR3 DNA sequence: TGTGCCACCAGTGAGTCCGGACGGGCGGGGGGTAATGAGCAGTTCTTC.

This clonotype came up many times. The rearrangement joins TRBV4-3 to TRBJ2-7; D unclear. The V gene lost 5 bases and the J gene lost 7 bases, with 15 bases spanning the gap. The CDR3 loop spans 13 amino acids. The germline CDR1 and CDR2 sequences are LGHNA and YSLEER. The CDR3 DNA reads as TGCGCCAGCAGCTCGAGACGCAGCGTAGAGCAGTACTTC. Translated, it gives CASSSRRSVEQYF.

This clonotype has at least ten counts. The chain recombines TRBV7-8 with TRBJ2-2; no clear D. This CDR3 has 16 amino acids. CDR1 SGHVS and CDR2 FQNEAQ come from the germline V gene. V was cut by 2 bases and J by 5 bases, with 15 bases left in between. The CDR3 coding sequence is TGTGCCAGCAGCTTAAGGACCCACCCGAGGACCGGGGAGCTGTTTTTT. It codes for CASSLRTHPRTGELFF.

This clonotype has at least ten counts. The chain employs TRBV20-1 and TRBJ2-1; 11 bases align to TRBD2. CDR1 DFQATT and CDR2 SNEGSKA come from the germline V gene (reference sequence). This CDR3 comprises 12 residues. J lost 15 bases, V lost 6 bases, and 10 bases had no gene match. CDR3 loop: CSAARTSGSPFF. The CDR3 DNA follows: TGCAGTGCGGCCAGAACTAGCGGGAGTCCGTTCTTC.

The rearrangement links TRBV7-8 to TRBJ2-5; D is uncertain. V gave up 1 base and J gave up 0 bases, with 15 bases separating them. The CDR3 is 17 residues long. Germline loops: CDR1 SGHVS, CDR2 FQNEAQ. The CDR3 DNA follows: TGTGCCAGCAGCTTAGGGTGGGCAGTCCACTACCAAGAGACCCAGTACTTC. Encoded protein: CASSLGWAVHYQETQYF.

This clonotype was recorded many times. This sequence joins TRBV7-8 and TRBJ2-5; 9 bases map to TRBD1. V was clipped by 5 bases and J by 2 bases; unmatched bases: 21. The CDR3 consists of 20 residues. In germline, CDR1 is SGHVS, CDR2 FQNEAQ. CDR3 in amino acids: CASSPTTGLTQDRGQETQYF. CDR3 sequence (DNA): TGTGCCAGCAGCCCGACAACCGGGTTGACCCAGGACAGGGGTCAAGAGACCCAGTACTTC.

This clonotype was seen a few times. The chain links TRBV18 to TRBJ2-5; D uncertain. The length of the CDR3 is 14 residues. V shed 2 bases and J shed 2 bases, with 9 bases lying between them. Germline loops: CDR1 KGHSH, CDR2 LQKENI. In DNA form, the CDR3 reads TGTGCCAGCTCACCAAATCCGGGTCAAGAGACCCAGTACTTC. Its translation: CASSPNPGQETQYF. The entire variable domain, with the rest obtained from reference TRBV18 and TRBJ2-5, is as follows: NAGVMQNPRHLVRRRGQEARLRCSPMKGHSHVYWYRQLPEEGLKFMVYLQKENIIDESGMPKERFSAEFPKEGPSILRIQQVVRGDSAAYFCASSPNPGQETQYFGPGTRLLVL.

Ten or more counts support this clonotype. This CDR3 is CSAQNRLNEKLFF. The DNA of the CDR3 is TGCAGTGCGCAGAACCGGCTCAATGAAAAACTGTTTTTT. The chain recombines TRBV20-1 with TRBJ1-4; D gene unclear. The V end lost 6 bases, the J end lost 5 bases, and 13 bases lay between the germline ends. Germline-derived CDR1 and CDR2 are DFQATT and SNEGSKA (reference sequence). The CDR3 has 13 amino acids.

This clonotype appeared many times. This chain joins TRBV4-3 and TRBJ1-1; D unresolved. V was shortened by 4 bases and J by 4 bases, with 13 bases between the two germline ends. The CDR3 length is 14 residues. Germline values: CDR1 LGHNA, CDR2 YSLEER. The CDR3: CASSRATRGTEAFF. DNA of the CDR3: TGCGCCAGCAGCCGGGCCACTCGTGGCACTGAAGCTTTCTTT.

This clonotype showed up many times. CDR3 region: CAIRQADTQYF. CDR3 DNA sequence: TGTGCCATCAGGCAGGCAGATACGCAGTATTTT. The rearrangement links TRBV10-3 to TRBJ2-3; D is unclear. The CDR3 has 11 residues. Trimming removed 6 bases from V and 4 bases from J, with 5 bases in between. CDR1 and CDR2 from the germline V gene are ENHRY and SYGVKD.

This clonotype was counted ten times or more. CDR3 region: CSGFGGGTDTQYF. CDR3 bases: TGCAGCGGCTTTGGGGGCGGCACAGATACGCAGTATTTT. The rearrangement joins TRBV29-1 to TRBJ2-3, with D perhaps matching TRBD1 (6 bases). V was pared by 7 bases and J by 1 base, with 12 bases between. Looked up from germline, CDR1 is SQVTM and CDR2 is ANQGSEA. This CDR3 region has 13 residues.

In its sample, this clonotype was seen many times. The CDR3 DNA reads TGCAGTGCTATTTCCTCGGAGGATTCCTACGAGCAGTACTTC. This translates into CSAISSEDSYEQYF. This chain links TRBV20-1 with TRBJ2-7; possible D gene TRBD2, 5 bases. Germline V gives CDR1 DFQATT, CDR2 SNEGSKA (reference sequence). V was shortened by 4 bases and J by 1 base, with 14 bases between the two germline ends. The CDR3 runs to 14 residues.

This clonotype was counted at least ten times. J is TRBJ2-3 and V is TRBV11-2; the match to TRBD2 covers 8 bases. The trim removed 3 bases at V and 2 bases at J, leaving 7 bases unmatched. Germline V gene sequence: CDR1 SGHAT, CDR2 FQNNGV. The CDR3 length is 16 residues. The CDR3 loop is CASSFRAGEFTDTQYF. The CDR3 DNA follows: TGTGCCAGCAGCTTCCGAGCGGGAGAATTCACAGATACGCAGTATTTT.

J is TRBJ1-2 and V is TRBV29-1, with 10 nucleotides matching TRBD1. This CDR3 comprises 15 residues. V was clipped by 6 bases and J by 3 bases; unmatched bases: 10. Germline assignment: CDR1 SQVTM and CDR2 ANQGSEA. The CDR3 sequence: CSVRDRGSWDYGYTF. CDR3 sequence (DNA): TGCAGCGTCCGGGACAGGGGTAGTTGGGACTATGGCTACACCTTC.

This clonotype was observed a few times. This chain uses TRBV7-9 with TRBJ2-2; D may be TRBD2 (5 bases). The CDR3 is made up of 12 amino acids. Looked up from germline, CDR1 is SEHNR and CDR2 is FQNEAQ (reference sequence). Trimming took off 2 bases at V and 7 bases at J, with 5 bases between the two ends. CDR3 region: CASSLRDGELFF. In DNA, the CDR3 is TGTGCCAGCAGCTTACGGGACGGGGAGCTGTTTTTT. The full variable domain, its missing parts supplied by reference TRBV7-9 and TRBJ2-2, is DTGVSQNPRHKITKRGQNVTFRCDPISEHNRLYWYRQTLGQGPEFLTYFQNEAQLEKSRLLSDRFSAERPKGSFSTLEIQRTEQGDSAMYLCASSLRDGELFFGEGSRLTVL.

In its sample, this clonotype was seen a few times. The rearrangement uses TRBV9 and TRBJ2-1; D possibly corresponds to TRBD1 (5 bases). The CDR3 spans 17 residues. The V end was cut by 3 bases, the J end by 4 bases, with 20 bases between. CDR1 is SGDLS and CDR2 is YYNGEE in the germline V gene. The CDR3 sequence: CASSAVQGRPLYNEQFF. The CDR3 DNA reads as TGTGCCAGCAGCGCTGTCCAGGGTCGCCCGCTGTACAATGAGCAGTTCTTC.

This clonotype showed up many times. The J gene is TRBJ1-5, the V gene TRBV4-1; D not certain. V was clipped by 6 bases and J by 2 bases, with 11 bases between them. The CDR3 is made up of 14 amino acids. The germline V gene has CDR1 MGHRA and CDR2 YSYEKL. The CDR3 DNA reads TGCGCCAGCAGTCGCGTACCGGGCAATCAGCCCCAGCATTTT. It specifies CASSRVPGNQPQHF.

The rearrangement uses TRBV25-1 and TRBJ2-7; TRBD2 aligns across 12 bases. Germline loops: CDR1 MGHDK, CDR2 SYGVNS. There are 15 residues in the CDR3. V shed 3 bases and J 0 bases; nucleotides not matched to a gene: 0. The CDR3 protein is CASSETSGSSYEQYF. The CDR3, as DNA: TGTGCCAGCAGTGAGACTAGCGGGAGCTCCTACGAGCAGTACTTC.

The V and J genes are TRBV30 and TRBJ1-1; no reliable D call. V lost 0 bases and J 6 bases, leaving 8 bases between the germline ends. The CDR3 has 12 amino acids. Germline lookup yields CDR1 GTSNPN and CDR2 SVGIG (reference sequence). CDR3 region: CAWSVSRAEAFF. The CDR3 DNA reads as TGTGCCTGGAGTGTAAGTAGGGCTGAAGCTTTCTTT.

This clonotype came up many times. The chain employs TRBV20-1 and TRBJ2-7, with TRBD2 matching 12 bases. V was clipped by 7 bases and J by 9 bases; unmatched bases: 7. The CDR3 has 12 residues. Germline V gene lookup returns CDR1 DFQATT and CDR2 SNEGSKA (reference sequence). CDR3 in DNA: TGCAGTGTGACTAGCGGGAGTAGAGTGCAGTACTTC. Its protein product is CSVTSGSRVQYF.

This clonotype was detected many times. The J gene is TRBJ2-7, the V gene TRBV10-3; tentatively, D is TRBD2 (5 bases). The CDR3 spans 19 residues. V lost 0 bases and J lost 9, with 30 bases in between. Germline CDR1 is ENHRY and CDR2 is SYGVKD. The CDR3 loop is CAISESDQEAGPFTLGQYF. The CDR3 DNA sequence: TGTGCCATCAGTGAGTCAGACCAGGAGGCAGGCCCTTTTACTTTAGGGCAGTACTTC.

The CDR3 protein is CASSLVSGSTGELFF. The CDR3 nucleotides read TGCGCCAGCAGCTTGGTTAGCGGGAGCACCGGGGAGCTGTTTTTT. V is TRBV5-1 and J is TRBJ2-2; 9 bases fit TRBD2. This CDR3 is 15 amino acids long. J gave up 4 bases and V 0 bases, and 1 base lay outside the gene matches. Germline CDR1 SGHRS, CDR2 YFSETQ. Drawing the rest from reference TRBV5-1 and TRBJ2-2, the complete variable domain is KAGVTQTPRYLIKTRGQQVTLSCSPISGHRSVSWYQQTPGQGLQFLFEYFSETQRNKGNFPGRFSGRQFSNSRSEMNVSTLELGDSALYLCASSLVSGSTGELFFGEGSRLTVL.

This clonotype was counted at least ten times. This sequence joins TRBV20-1 and TRBJ1-5; 7 bases agree with TRBD1. Per germline, CDR1 DFQATT and CDR2 SNEGSKA (reference sequence). Trimming took 7 bases from V and 1 from J; bases not matched to a gene: 10. The CDR3 length is 15 residues. The CDR3 protein is CSGLREGASNQPQHF. The DNA for the CDR3 is TGCAGTGGCCTGCGTGAGGGGGCCAGCAATCAGCCCCAGCATTTT.

Many counts were recorded for this clonotype. The chain has TRBV9 and TRBJ2-1; 9 bases line up with TRBD2. Looked up from germline, CDR1 is SGDLS and CDR2 is YYNGEE. V was clipped by 6 bases and J by 3 bases; unmatched bases: 7. CDR3 length: 15 residues. CDR3 sequence (DNA): TGTGCCAGCAACCCTAGCGGGGCCTACTACAATGAGCAGTTCTTC. It translates to CASNPSGAYYNEQFF.